This TCR beta chain was identified during a study of cytomegalovirus exposure and HLA in healthy donors. Overall study context: An early data release held some 85 million unique TCRs from HLA-typed donors. Notes on the study in general: The investigators catalogued 150 or so TCR beta chains as cytomegalovirus-associated.

In regard to this clone: Antigen specificity is unknown.

CDR1 SEHNR and CDR2 FQNEAQ come from the germline V gene (reference sequence). V dropped 8 bases and J dropped 2 bases, with 16 bases sitting between them. The CDR3 is 15 residues long. PCR was performed using 60 Vbeta and 13 Jbeta primers. In the authors' methods: Counted up in a later analysis, unique TCR beta chains came to some 72 million, with around 10 million shared. Profiling relied on immunoSEQ multiplex PCR, and the TCRdb table lists in-frame clones only, not all of them. That table supplies the V and J calls and clone size; D and trimming were determined from the DNA. The table has under 250,000 clones, about 85% seen once. The CMV serostatus of this donor was not recorded.

The material sequenced was PBMCs. The rearrangement uses TRBV7-9 and TRBJ1-3; D gene ambiguous. This TCR was sampled from a human donor in good health. The CDR3 nucleotides are TGTGCCAGCCGGCCGGAGGAGGGTACTGGAAACACCATATATTTT. Encoded protein: CASRPEEGTGNTIYF.